The 5 T cell receptor beta chains below come from one sample, sequenced in a study of cytomegalovirus exposure and HLA in healthy donors. The study ran its PCR with 60 Vbeta and 13 Jbeta primers. TCRdb's copy holds only in-frame clones and misses some; the assay was immunoSEQ multiplex PCR. The sample records around 65,000 clones, 85% being singletons. Sequenced material: PBMCs. These receptors were taken from a female donor in good health and CMV-seronegative.

This rearrangement joins TRBV19 to TRBJ2-5; 9 bases line up with TRBD1. There are 16 residues in the CDR3. With 5 bases clipped from V and 4 bases from J, the junction kept 11 bases outside the gene matches. Per germline, CDR1 LNHDA and CDR2 SQIVND (reference sequence). Written as DNA, the CDR3 is TGTGCCAGTAGTTCCACCCACAGGGGGCGTCTAGAGACCCAGTACTTC. Translated: CASSSTHRGRLETQYF.

This clone has only a few counts. This chain uses TRBV25-1 with TRBJ1-1; D perhaps matches TRBD1 (6 bases). This CDR3 is built from 15 residues. Trimming shortened V by 2 bases and J by 1 base, and 11 bases separated the two germline ends. Looked up from germline, CDR1 is MGHDK and CDR2 is SYGVNS. The CDR3 DNA follows: TGTGCCAGCAGTGAAAGTGGACAGAGGAACACTGAAGCTTTCTTT. As protein: CASSESGQRNTEAFF.

The genes are TRBV4-3 and TRBJ1-1; D possibly corresponds to TRBD1 (6 bases). The germline V gene encodes CDR1 LGHNA and CDR2 YSLEER. The V and J ends lost 6 bases and 7 bases respectively, with 15 bases between them. The CDR3 consists of 13 residues. The CDR3 reads CASRQTGRGEAFF. The CDR3 DNA is TGCGCCAGCAGGCAGACAGGCAGGGGTGAAGCTTTCTTT.

The genes are TRBV2 and TRBJ2-7; tentative D call: TRBD1 (7 bases). The V end was cut by 7 bases, the J end by 3 bases, with 22 bases between. CDR1 and CDR2 from the germline V gene are SNHLY and FYNNEI. This CDR3 contains 16 residues. The CDR3 spells CASTITSDREDYEQYF. CDR3 DNA: TGTGCCAGCACTATTACCTCCGACAGGGAGGACTACGAGCAGTACTTC. Full variable domain (rest looked up from reference TRBV2 and TRBJ2-7): EPEVTQTPSHQVTQMGQEVILRCVPISNHLYFYWYRQILGQKVEFLVSFYNNEISEKSEIFDDQFSVERPDGSNFTLKIRSTKLEDSAMYFCASTITSDREDYEQYFGPGTRLTVT.

The rearrangement links TRBV6-6 to TRBJ1-1; D not resolved. Germline-derived CDR1 and CDR2 are MNHNY and SVGAGI (reference sequence). Trimming removed 2 bases from V and 0 bases from J, with 13 bases in between. This CDR3 comprises 16 residues. The CDR3 coding sequence is TGTGCCAGCAGTTACGGACGCGGGGAGTTGAACACTGAAGCTTTCTTT. Amino acid sequence: CASSYGRGELNTEAFF.